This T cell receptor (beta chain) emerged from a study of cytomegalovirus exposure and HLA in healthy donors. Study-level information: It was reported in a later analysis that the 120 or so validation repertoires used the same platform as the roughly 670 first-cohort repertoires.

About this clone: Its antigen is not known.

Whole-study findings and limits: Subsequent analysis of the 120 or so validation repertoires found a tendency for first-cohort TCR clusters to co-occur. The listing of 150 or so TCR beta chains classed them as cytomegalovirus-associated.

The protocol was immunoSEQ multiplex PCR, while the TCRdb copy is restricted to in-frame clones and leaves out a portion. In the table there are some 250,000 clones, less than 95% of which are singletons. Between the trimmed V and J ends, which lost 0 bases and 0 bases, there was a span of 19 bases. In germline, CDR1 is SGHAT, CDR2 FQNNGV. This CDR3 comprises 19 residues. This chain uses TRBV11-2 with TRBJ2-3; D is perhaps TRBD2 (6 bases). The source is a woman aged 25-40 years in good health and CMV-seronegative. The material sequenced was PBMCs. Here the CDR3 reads CASSLDAGSLATSTDTQYF. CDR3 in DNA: TGTGCCAGCAGCTTAGATGCCGGGTCACTAGCCACTAGCACAGATACGCAGTATTTT.